This entry lists 3 T cell receptor beta chains sequenced from one sample in a study of blood T cells in healthy people across ages. A second PCR of 7 to 11 cycles used a sample-barcoded 5' primer and a J-beta primer mix. From the 5' RACE reads, TCRdb called clonotypes with MiXCR, one entry per CDR3 protein. The repertoire consists of fewer than 2,000,000 distinct CDR3 sequences, with roughly 30% occurring once and the leading ten covering 10% to 12%. Source material: blood. These receptors all come from a woman in her thirties in good health.

A word on this clonotype: With a much larger clone just one base away, this may be a read error. The chain recombines TRBV12-3 or TRBV12-4 with TRBJ2-3; 8 nucleotides align to TRBD2. V gave up 10 bases and J gave up 3 bases; unmatched junction bases: 9. The CDR3 has 14 amino acids. The CDR3 here is CATRVTGGTDTQYF. Written as DNA, the CDR3 is TGTGCCACAAGAGTAACGGGGGGGACAGATACGCAGTATTTT.

V gene TRBV20-1 combines with J gene TRBJ2-3, with 13 bases identical to TRBD2. CDR1 is DFQATT and CDR2 is SNEGSKA in the germline V gene (reference sequence). After removal of 0 bases from V and 2 bases from J, the junction contained 5 bases not matched to a gene. The CDR3 totals 17 residues. CDR3 amino acids: CSARDRGLAGLTDTQYF. CDR3 DNA sequence: TGCAGTGCTAGAGATAGGGGACTAGCGGGGCTCACAGATACGCAGTATTTT.

This clonotype was found a few times. The V and J genes are TRBV12-3 or TRBV12-4 and TRBJ1-1; D perhaps matches TRBD1 (6 bases). This CDR3 is built from 13 residues. V was trimmed by 8 bases and J by 6 bases, leaving 16 bases between them. CDR3 sequence reads: CASRWTEDPEAFF. In DNA, the CDR3 is TGTGCCAGCCGCTGGACAGAAGACCCTGAAGCTTTCTTT.